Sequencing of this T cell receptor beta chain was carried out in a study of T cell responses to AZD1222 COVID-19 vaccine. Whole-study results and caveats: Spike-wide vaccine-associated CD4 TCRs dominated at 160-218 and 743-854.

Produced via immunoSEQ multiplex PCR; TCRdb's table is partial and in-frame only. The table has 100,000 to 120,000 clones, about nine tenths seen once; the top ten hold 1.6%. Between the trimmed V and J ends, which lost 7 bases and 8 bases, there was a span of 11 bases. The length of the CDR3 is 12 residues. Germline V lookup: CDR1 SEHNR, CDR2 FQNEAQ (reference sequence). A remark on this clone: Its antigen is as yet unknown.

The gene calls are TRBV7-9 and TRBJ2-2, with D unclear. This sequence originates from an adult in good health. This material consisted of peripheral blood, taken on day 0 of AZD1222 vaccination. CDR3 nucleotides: TGTGCCAGCAACCCGCTCCGGGGGGAGCTGTTTTTT. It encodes CASNPLRGELFF.